This paragraph reports one T cell receptor beta chain. Which antigen it targets is not known. No much larger clonotype is one base removed from it; base qualities were not supplied. Patients with a history of autoimmune disease or receiving systemic immunosuppression were excluded from the trial. Peripheral blood for TCR sequencing was collected from all dose cohorts at baseline, on cycle 4 day 1, and on cycle 7 day 1. The samples were taken from a phase I, first-in-human, multicenter, open-label dose-escalation trial of ivuxolimab. Adults with locally advanced or metastatic melanoma, renal cell, hepatocellular, or head and neck squamous cell carcinoma were enrolled in the trial. CD4+ and CD8+ T cells were sorted separately from peripheral blood before TCR sequencing. This entry belongs to a study of OX40 agonist ivuxolimab in advanced cancers. Study-level background: The costimulatory receptor OX40 (CD134) was targeted by ivuxolimab, a fully human IgG2 agonistic monoclonal antibody. Intravenous ivuxolimab was administered to patients every 2 weeks at six dose levels: 0.01, 0.1, 0.3, 1.5, 3 and 10 mg/kg. Of the approximately 54 patients in dose escalation, about 20 had hepatocellular carcinoma, some 15 had melanoma, 9 had renal cell carcinoma and 9 had head and neck cancer. A male proportion of around 83% and a mean age of approximately 62 years, ranging from roughly 23 to 85, were recorded for the dose-escalation cohort. Patients were allowed to have had prior anti-PD-1, anti-PD-L1 or anti-CTLA-4 therapy, and around two fifths of the dose-escalation patients had been treated with checkpoint inhibitors. Three dose-escalation patients achieved partial responses, one with hepatocellular carcinoma and two with cutaneous melanoma. Peripheral TCRbeta sequencing was intended to test whether TCR sequence diversity was altered and clonal T-cell expansion was caused by ivuxolimab. The paper covers the monotherapy dose-escalation part of the phase I ivuxolimab trial, which included N ≈ 57 patients.

The germline V gene (reference sequence) gives CDR1 as DFQATT and CDR2 as SNEGSKA. From its cysteine to its phenylalanine, the CDR3 spans 11 amino acids. The retained sequence is limited to the CDR3, 33 bases, with the frame set at the first base. Study-wide findings and limitations: Which antigens the clonally expanded peripheral T cells were specific for was not determined. At doses of 0.1 to 3.0 mg/kg, clonal expansion of both CD4+ and CD8+ blood T cells was observed from baseline to week 6. In the 0.1-3.0 mg/kg groups, partial responders had among the lowest normalized peripheral clonal expansion, particularly in CD8+ T cells. Low levels of normalized T-cell clonal expansion were also seen in some patients who did not respond. After ivuxolimab, expanded clones were on average more numerous among CD8+ T cells than among CD4+ T cells.

Genomic DNA was isolated from the sorted cells so that the TCRbeta CDR3 region could be sequenced. The immunoSEQ Assay was used for sequencing of TCRbeta CDR3 regions. TCRdb re-hosts the immuneACCESS table, in-frame sequences only. Its copies lack some clones; in the studies checked, an unresolved V gene accounts for under half of them, and the cause for the rest is not known. Across this sample there are around 77,000 clones, with about 92% seen only once. The ten top clones hold approximately 4.8% of the sample. The starting material was CD4+ or CD8+ T cells sorted from blood, obtained in a trial of the OX40 agonist ivuxolimab. The sequence came from an adult with an advanced solid tumor such as melanoma, head and neck, liver or kidney cancer. The chain joins TRBV20-1 to TRBJ1-2; the D gene cannot be resolved reliably. The bases are TGCAGCCCCCCCCTTAACTATGGCTACACCTTC. Translated, it reads CSPPLNYGYTF.